This T cell receptor (beta chain) was sequenced for a study of shared clonotypes between healthy human individuals. General observations from the study: Larger estimated richness was generally recorded for naive subsets relative to memory subsets.

The authors divided CD4+ cells into CD45RA+ naive and CD45RA-negative memory subsets. Concerning this clone itself: No antigen is known for it.

TCRdb's copy holds only in-frame clones and misses some; the assay was immunoSEQ multiplex PCR. This table has millions of clones, just over 90% appearing once. The germline CDR1 and CDR2 sequences are MGHRA and YSYEKL. V was trimmed by 1 base and J by 0 bases, leaving 13 bases between them. The CDR3 covers 16 residues. The sample was naive CD4+ T cells sorted from blood. Subset: CD45RA+ positively selected. This receptor was obtained from a man aged 18 to 35 in good health. The J gene is TRBJ2-7, the V gene TRBV4-1; D is possibly TRBD1 (5 bases). CDR3 nucleotide sequence: TGCGCCAGCAGCCAAGGGGGCGTCGCCGTCTCCTACGAGCAGTACTTC. Translated, it gives CASSQGGVAVSYEQYF.